This TCR beta chain was sequenced in a study of T cell changes during pregnancy in multiple sclerosis. Germline V gene data show CDR1 as SGHRS and CDR2 as YFSETQ. J gave up 2 bases and V 3 bases, and 5 bases lay outside the gene matches. The CDR3 runs to 16 residues. The method was immunoSEQ multiplex PCR; TCRdb's version includes in-frame clones alone and lacks a portion of them. The table has approximately 44,000 clones, 80% to 90% seen once. This chain joins TRBV5-1 and TRBJ2-3; TRBD1 aligns across 11 bases. The TCR sequence derives from a female donor with multiple sclerosis, enrolled in a pregnancy study. Material: CD4+ T cells from peripheral blood mononuclear cells, obtained in the first trimester of pregnancy. CDR3 in DNA: TGCGCCAGCAGCTCAAGGGACAGGGGGGTCACAGATACGCAGTATTTT. As protein: CASSSRDRGVTDTQYF.